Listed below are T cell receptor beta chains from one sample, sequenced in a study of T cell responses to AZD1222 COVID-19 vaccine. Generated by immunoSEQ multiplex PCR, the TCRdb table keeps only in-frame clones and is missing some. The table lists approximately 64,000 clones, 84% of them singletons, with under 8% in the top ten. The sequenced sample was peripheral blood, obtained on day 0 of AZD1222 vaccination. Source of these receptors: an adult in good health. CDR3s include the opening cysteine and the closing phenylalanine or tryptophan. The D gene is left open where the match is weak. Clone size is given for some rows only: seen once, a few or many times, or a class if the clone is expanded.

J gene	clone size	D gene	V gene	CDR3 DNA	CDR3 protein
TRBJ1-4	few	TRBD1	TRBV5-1	TGCGCCAGCAGCTTGGGGGACAGGGAGGAAGAAAAACTGTTTTTT	CASSLGDREEEKLFF
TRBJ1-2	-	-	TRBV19	TGTGCCAGTAGTATGAGGCGCTTCCTTTCAGAAGGCTACACCTTC	CASSMRRFLSEGYTF
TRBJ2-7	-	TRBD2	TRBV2	TGTGCCAGCAAGCGGGGGTCGGACGAGCAGTACTTC	CASKRGSDEQYF
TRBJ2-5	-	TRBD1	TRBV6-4	TGTGCCAGCAGTGAGACAGGGGATGAGGTTGAGACCCAGTACTTC	CASSETGDEVETQYF
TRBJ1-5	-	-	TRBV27	TGTGCCAGCAGTTTAACAATCCCGACAGATAGCAATCAGCCCCAGCATTTT	CASSLTIPTDSNQPQHF
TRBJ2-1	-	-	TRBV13	TGTGCCAGCAGCTTAGGGCGGAACTCCTACAATGAGCAGTTCTTC	CASSLGRNSYNEQFF
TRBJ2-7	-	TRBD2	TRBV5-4	TGTGCCAGCAGCCTGGGACTAGCGGACACCTACGAGCAGTACTTC	CASSLGLADTYEQYF
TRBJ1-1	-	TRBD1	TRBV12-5	TGTGCTAGTGGCCGCCCCGGGACAGGGGGGACTGAAGCTTTCTTT	CASGRPGTGGTEAFF
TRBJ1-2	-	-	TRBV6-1	TGTGCCAGCAGTGAACATTCCAACCCCATCTCTGGCTACACCTTC	CASSEHSNPISGYTF
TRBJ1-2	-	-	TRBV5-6	TGTGCCAGCAGCCGGGGGCAATATTCCGATGGCTACACCTTC	CASSRGQYSDGYTF
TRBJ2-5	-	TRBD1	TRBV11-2	TGTGCCAGCAGCGCGAGGACAGGGGGAGGAGAGACCCAGTACTTC	CASSARTGGGETQYF
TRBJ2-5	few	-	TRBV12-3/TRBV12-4	TGTGCCAGCAGTTTCGGAGAGACCCAGTACTTC	CASSFGETQYF
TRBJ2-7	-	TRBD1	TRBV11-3	TGTGCCAGCAGCTTAGGTGGACAGGGTGGCGAGCAGTACTTC	CASSLGGQGGEQYF
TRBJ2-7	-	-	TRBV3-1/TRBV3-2	TGTGCCAGCAGCGGTGGTCCTTCCTATGAGCAGTACTTC	CASSGGPSYEQYF
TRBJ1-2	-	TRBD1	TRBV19	TGTGCCAGTAGTCCCGGGACAGGGTATCAAGGCTATGGCTACACCTTC	CASSPGTGYQGYGYTF
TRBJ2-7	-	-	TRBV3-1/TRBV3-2	TGTGCCAGCTCCCCCGGCGGCTCCCTCTCCTACGAGCAGTACTTC	CASSPGGSLSYEQYF
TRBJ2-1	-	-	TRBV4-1	TGCGCCAGCAGCCAAGTAGACATGGGGGTGGTCTCCTACAATGAGCAGTTCTTC	CASSQVDMGVVSYNEQFF
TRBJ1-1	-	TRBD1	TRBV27	TGTGCCAGCAGTTTCACCGGACAGGGCCGTTCGAACACTGAAGCTTTCTTT	CASSFTGQGRSNTEAFF
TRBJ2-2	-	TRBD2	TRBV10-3	TGTGCCATCAGTGAGTATAGAGCGGGGGGTAACACCGGGGAGCTGTTTTTT	CAISEYRAGGNTGELFF
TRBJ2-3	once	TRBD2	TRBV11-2	TGTGCCAGCAGCTGGGCGGGGGGGGGCACAGATACGCAGTATTTT	CASSWAGGGTDTQYF
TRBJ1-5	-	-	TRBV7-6	TGTGCCAGCAGCTTAGGCAGGGGCAATCAGCCCCAGCATTTT	CASSLGRGNQPQHF
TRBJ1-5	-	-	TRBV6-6	TGTGCCAGCAGTTACGAGCGGGATGGGCAGCCCCAGCATTTT	CASSYERDGQPQHF
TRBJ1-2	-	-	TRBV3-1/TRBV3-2	TGTGCCAGCAGCCGGGGGAGAGGCTACACCTTC	CASSRGRGYTF
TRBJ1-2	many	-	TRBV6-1	TGTGCCAGCAGTGAATGGGGGCCAGGCTATGGCTACACCTTC	CASSEWGPGYGYTF